These 23 T cell receptor beta chains were sequenced from one sample in a study of tumor-infiltrating lymphocytes in primary liver carcinoma. Production of TCR beta cDNA used 500 ng total RNA together with a constant-region primer. TCR beta libraries came from three nested multiplex PCR rounds using slightly modified ARM-PCR. Two initial PCR rounds of about 11 cycles each paired TRBV1-TRBV30 forward primers with a C-beta reverse primer. MiXCR was run by TCRdb on the multiplex PCR reads, yielding one entry per CDR3 protein. Here the sample spans some 200,000 distinct CDR3 sequences, roughly two thirds being singletons. Unsorted whole blood served as the source of blood RNA, and germline DNA was extracted as well. Sequencing was performed on peripheral blood. These receptors were obtained from a woman aged 55-75 years with primary liver carcinoma and hepatitis B virus infection.

The V and J genes are TRBV12-3 or TRBV12-4 and TRBJ2-3; no reliable D call. CDR3 length: 16 amino acids. Trimming shortened V by 4 bases and J by 0 bases, and 14 bases separated the two germline ends. In nucleotides, the CDR3 is TGTGCCAGCAGTTCCTACAGTACATCTAGCACAGATACGCAGTATTTT. It translates to CASSSYSTSSTDTQYF.

Notes on this clonotype: The junction shows a germline mismatch at one end, possibly a read error. The chain couples TRBV11-2 to TRBJ1-1, with 10 bases aligning to TRBD1. Germline lookup yields CDR1 SGHAT and CDR2 FQNNGV. This CDR3 has 13 residues. The CDR3: CASNFRQGAEAFF. CDR3 nucleotide sequence: TGTGCCAGCAACTTTAGACAGGGGGCTGAGGCTTTCTTT.

Notes on this clonotype: This likely comes from a read error, as the CDR3 has no conserved phenylalanine or tryptophan at its end. This chain joins TRBV10-2 and TRBJ2-7; 11 bases are a match to TRBD2. CDR1 is WSHSY and CDR2 is SAAADI in the germline V gene. The CDR3 sequence is 18 residues long. CDR3 loop: CTSRGLRTSGSRLYEQYL. CDR3 bases: TGCACCAGCAGGGGCCTCCGGACTAGCGGGTCCCGGCTCTACGAGCAGTACTTA.

The table lists this clonotype with a count of one. At one boundary the junction diverges from the germline segment, which might be a read error. This chain connects TRBV6-5 to TRBJ2-7, with a weak D call TRBD1 (5 bases). Germline CDR1 MNHEY, CDR2 SVGAGI. CDR3 size: 16 residues. CDR3 region: CASSYSTYTGSYEQYF. As DNA, the CDR3 is TGTGCCAGCAGTTACTCGACGTATACAGGCTCCTACGAGCAGTACTTT.

This clonotype was detected ten times or more. This chain uses TRBV6-1 with TRBJ2-7; 10 bases are shared with TRBD2. Germline trimming cut 6 bases from V and 3 bases from J; bases unmatched to any gene: 11. Germline V gene data show CDR1 as MNHNS and CDR2 as SASEGT. The CDR3 covers 16 residues. CDR3 protein: CASSPQRTSGVYEQYF. Written as DNA, the CDR3 is TGTGCCAGCAGCCCCCAGCGGACTAGCGGAGTCTACGAGCAGTACTTC.

Worth noting for this clonotype: The conserved phenylalanine or tryptophan normally closing the CDR3 is absent here, so this likely arose from a read error. The CDR3 DNA reads as TGTGCCAGCGGCAAACAGAGGAACTACGAGCAGTACCTC. It codes for CASGKQRNYEQYL. The chain has TRBV11-2 and TRBJ2-7; D remains ambiguous. V dropped 8 bases and J dropped 3 bases, with 14 bases sitting between them. The V gene's germline CDR1 is SGHAT and CDR2 FQNNGV. This CDR3 comprises 13 residues.

To note about this clonotype: A much larger clone lies one base from this, so it may be a read error. The rearrangement uses TRBV7-8 and TRBJ2-2; D may be TRBD2 (5 bases). Germline loops: CDR1 SGHVS, CDR2 FQNEAQ. The CDR3 loop spans 14 amino acids. CDR3 sequence: CASSLLYNTGELLF. Here the CDR3 DNA reads TGTGCCAGCAGCTTACTCTATAACACCGGGGAGCTGCTTTTT.

Points on this clonotype: One end of the junction is discordant with germline, which a read error may explain. The CDR3 protein is CDSGLVLPASRTGELFF. The CDR3 DNA sequence: TGTGATAGTGGTTTGGTACTCCCAGCATCACGGACCGGGGAGCTGTTTTTT. The chain combines TRBV12-5 with TRBJ2-2; unclear D gene. Germline loops: CDR1 LGHNT, CDR2 FRNRAP. The CDR3 consists of 17 residues.

This chain connects TRBV11-2 to TRBJ2-7; D is ambiguous. In germline, CDR1 is SGHAT, CDR2 FQNNGV. Trimming left V 5 bases short and J 0 bases short, with 17 bases between. The CDR3 extends over 16 amino acids. CDR3 DNA: TGTGCCAGCAGCCCTTATGTACGCCACAGCTCCTACGAGCAGTACTTC. It specifies CASSPYVRHSSYEQYF.

This clonotype was detected once. One junction end does not reproduce the germline sequence, and a read error may be involved. The CDR3: CASSRDSRVYNEQSF. The DNA for the CDR3 is TGTGCCAGCAGCCGGGACAGTCGGGTCTACAATGAGCAGTCCTTC. The V call is TRBV5-4, the J call TRBJ2-1, with 7 nucleotides matching TRBD1. Germline CDR1 SGHNT, CDR2 YYREEE (reference sequence). This CDR3 is 15 amino acids long.

The chain has TRBV20-1 and TRBJ1-3, with TRBD1 as a possible D gene (6 bases). Germline loops: CDR1 DFQATT, CDR2 SNEGSKA (reference sequence). The CDR3 covers 15 residues. The germline V and J ends were trimmed by 2 bases and 1 base, with 12 bases remaining between them. The CDR3 coding sequence is TGCAGTGCTAGACAGGGGACTTCGTCTGGAAACACCATATATTTT. Translating gives CSARQGTSSGNTIYF.

The chain employs TRBV11-2 and TRBJ2-5; TRBD2 matches at 8 bases. Trimming took 10 bases from V and 2 from J; bases not matched to a gene: 9. The CDR3 extends over 14 amino acids. CDR1 is SGHAT and CDR2 is FQNNGV in the germline V gene. CDR3 region: CANRTREAQETQYF. CDR3 coding DNA: TGTGCCAACAGGACGCGGGAGGCACAAGAGACCCAGTACTTC.

J is TRBJ2-7 and V is TRBV28; 9 bases agree with TRBD1. J gave up 7 bases and V 6 bases, and 13 bases lay outside the gene matches. CDR1 is MDHEN and CDR2 is SYDVKM in the germline V gene. This CDR3 region has 15 residues. The CDR3 DNA follows: TGTGCCAGCAGCCCCGAGGGGACAGGGAAGCTTGAGCAGTACTTC. This encodes CASSPEGTGKLEQYF.

Concerning this clonotype itself: A junction boundary mismatches the germline segment, possibly from a read error. The chain links TRBV28 to TRBJ1-6; tentative D call: TRBD1 (6 bases). Germline-derived CDR1 and CDR2 are MDHEN and SYDVKM. The CDR3 covers 15 residues. CDR3 residues: CAISPGTHPESPLHF. The CDR3 DNA is TGTGCCATCAGTCCTGGGACACATCCCGAGTCGCCCCTCCACTTT.

With regard to this clonotype: A much larger clone sits a single nucleotide away, making a read error possible. The chain recombines TRBV5-4 with TRBJ2-5; D remains ambiguous. There are 13 residues in the CDR3. CDR1 and CDR2 (germline): SGHNT, YYREEE (reference sequence). The CDR3 region is CASSPTPQGTQYF. Here the CDR3 DNA reads TGTGCCAGCAGCCCCACCCCACAAGGGACCCAGTACTTC.

The count of this clonotype is one. V usage is TRBV21-1 and J usage is TRBJ2-7. TRBV21-1 is listed as a pseudogene. The length of the CDR3 is 17 residues. In DNA, the CDR3 is TGTGCCAGCAGCAAAGCGCTAGCACCAAGACCCACCTGCGAGCAGTACTTC. It translates to CASSKALAPRPTCEQYF.

Only a few counts were recorded for this clonotype. Just one base apart from a much larger clone, this may be a read error. The CDR3 does not end in the conserved phenylalanine or tryptophan, so this is likely a read error. The rearrangement links TRBV29-1 to TRBJ2-1, with 8 bases aligning to TRBD2. V was clipped by 4 bases and J by 7 bases; unmatched bases: 9. From germline, CDR1 is SQVTM and CDR2 ANQGSEA. The CDR3 is made up of 14 amino acids. The CDR3 loop is CSVASVAGINEQFS. CDR3 nucleotides: TGCAGCGTTGCCTCGGTAGCGGGAATAAATGAGCAGTTCTCC.

The chain is built from TRBV28 and TRBJ2-7; D is undetermined. Germline V CDR1 and CDR2: MDHEN, SYDVKM. V lost 1 base and J 2 bases, leaving 12 bases between the germline ends. The CDR3 totals 15 residues. CDR3 bases: TGTGCCAGCAGTTTATCGCCGGAGAGCCCCTACGAGCAGTACTTC. As protein: CASSLSPESPYEQYF.

CDR3 bases: TGTGCCAGCAGTGGTCAGGCTAGTCGACAAGAGACCCAGTACTTC. Translating gives CASSGQASRQETQYF. This chain links TRBV2 with TRBJ2-5, with no clear D. The V gene's germline CDR1 is SNHLY and CDR2 FYNNEI. Trimming left V 4 bases short and J 2 bases short, with 14 bases between. The CDR3 has 15 residues.

Concerning this clonotype itself: A single base separates this from a much larger clone, so it may be a read error. In DNA form, the CDR3 reads TGTGCCAGCAGGCGGACGGCCCGCCCCCAAGCTTTCTTT. It is translated as CASRRTARPQAFF. The V call is TRBV6-2 or TRBV6-3, the J call TRBJ1-1; D is undetermined. The CDR3 extends over 13 amino acids. Germline V CDR1 and CDR2: MNHEY, SVGEGT. Trimming shortened V by 6 bases and J by 9 bases, and 17 bases separated the two germline ends.

V usage is TRBV11-2 and J usage is TRBJ2-2; D remains ambiguous. V was shortened by 7 bases and J by 6 bases, with 12 bases between the two germline ends. CDR1 and CDR2 from the germline V gene are SGHAT and FQNNGV. The CDR3 runs 13 residues. The CDR3 spells CASNLDPAGELFF. The DNA of the CDR3 is TGTGCCAGCAACTTGGACCCAGCCGGGGAGCTGTTTTTT.

Regarding this clonotype: Without the conserved terminal phenylalanine or tryptophan, this CDR3 likely stems from a read error. The limits of the CDR3 on the DNA are not certain, so only TCRdb's listed CDR3 is given. The chain recombines TRBV11-2 with TRBJ2-1; the table assigns TRBD2, which was not confirmed against the DNA. Germline V gene sequence: CDR1 SGHAT, CDR2 FQNNGV. The CDR3 is 17 residues long, counting both termini. CDR3 sequence reads: CASSLAGGGVFYNEHFL.

The chain carries TRBV21-1 and TRBJ2-1; the table's D gene call, TRBD1, was not cross checked with the DNA. TRBV21-1 is reported as a pseudogene. The length of the CDR3 is 19 residues. CDR3 residues: CASSKLGGLSRSSYNEQFF. The CDR3 DNA follows: TGTGCCAGCAGCAAATTAGGGGGCCTTTCCAGGAGCTCCTACAATGAGCAGTTCTTC.